These 5 T cell receptor beta chains originate from one sample sequenced in a study of T cell responses to AZD1222 COVID-19 vaccine. Produced via immunoSEQ multiplex PCR; TCRdb's table is partial and in-frame only. The table has tens of thousands of clones, 90% seen once. Sequencing was performed on peripheral blood, taken 28 days after the second AZD1222 dose. These receptors all stem from an adult who received the AZD1222 COVID-19 vaccine.

This rearrangement joins TRBV5-5 to TRBJ1-4; D gene unclear. The germline CDR1 and CDR2 sequences are SGHKS and YYEKEE (reference sequence). This CDR3 comprises 15 residues. The V and J ends lost 2 bases and 0 bases respectively, with 8 bases between them. The CDR3 region is CASSLGLTTNEKLFF. The CDR3 region has the DNA TGTGCCAGCAGCTTAGGTTTGACAACTAATGAAAAACTGTTTTTT.

CDR3 DNA: TGTGCCAGTCGCGGGACAGGGATAACCGGGGAGCTGTTTTTT. This sequence encodes CASRGTGITGELFF. The chain is built from TRBV19 and TRBJ2-2; 9 bases agree with TRBD1. The CDR3 length is 14 residues. The trim removed 8 bases at V and 5 bases at J, leaving 6 bases unmatched. Germline V CDR1 and CDR2: LNHDA, SQIVND (reference sequence).

The chain carries TRBV7-2 and TRBJ2-5; D not certain. With 0 bases removed from V and 1 base from J, the gap between germline ends came to 3 bases. Per the germline V gene, CDR1 is SGHTA and CDR2 is FQGNSA. The CDR3 covers 13 residues. The CDR3 nucleotides are TGTGCCAGCAGCTTAGCTTCCCAAGAGACCCAGTACTTC. The encoded protein is CASSLASQETQYF.

This rearrangement joins TRBV11-3 to TRBJ2-5; tentative D call: TRBD1 (5 bases). Germline assignment: CDR1 SGHNT and CDR2 YENEEA. The V gene lost 5 bases and the J gene lost 5 bases, with 15 bases spanning the gap. This CDR3 spans 14 amino acids. CDR3 region: CASSPHSGIETQYF. As DNA, the CDR3 is TGTGCCAGCAGCCCGCACTCAGGGATCGAGACCCAGTACTTC.

The chain is built from TRBV5-1 and TRBJ1-2, with 9 bases aligning to TRBD1. V shed 3 bases and J 9 bases; nucleotides not matched to a gene: 9. The CDR3 totals 14 residues. Germline CDR1 SGHRS, CDR2 YFSETQ. The CDR3 here is CASSSPGTGHRYTF. The CDR3 DNA is TGCGCCAGCAGCTCACCCGGGACAGGGCATCGCTACACCTTC.